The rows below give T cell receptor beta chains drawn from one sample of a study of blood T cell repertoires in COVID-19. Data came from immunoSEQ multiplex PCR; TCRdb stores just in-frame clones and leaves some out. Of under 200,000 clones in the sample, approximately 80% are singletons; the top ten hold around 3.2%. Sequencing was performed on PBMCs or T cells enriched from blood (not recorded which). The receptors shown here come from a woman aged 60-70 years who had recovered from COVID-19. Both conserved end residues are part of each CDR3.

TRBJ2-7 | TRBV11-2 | CASSSRRQGAYEQYF
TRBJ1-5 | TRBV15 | CATANDGYSNQPQHF
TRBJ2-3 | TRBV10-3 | CAIAGGGVTDTQYF
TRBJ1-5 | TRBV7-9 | CASSLARDQPQHF
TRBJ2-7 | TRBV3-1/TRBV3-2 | CASSRTGQGPYF
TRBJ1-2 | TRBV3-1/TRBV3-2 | CASSQGETGGAGYTF
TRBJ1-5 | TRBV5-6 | CASSLRGQPQHF
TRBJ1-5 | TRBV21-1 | CASSRRDRANQPQHF
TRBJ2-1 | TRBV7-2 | CASSLVPPTSGQFF
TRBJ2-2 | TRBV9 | CASSDTSGTSTGELFF
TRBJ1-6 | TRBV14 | CASSQDSGTMDSPLHF
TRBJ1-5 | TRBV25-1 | CASSAYTVNQPQHF
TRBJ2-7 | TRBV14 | CASSHAGAYEQYF
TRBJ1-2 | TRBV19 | CASSTPYGGYGYTF
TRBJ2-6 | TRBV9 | CASSVAVDREAGANVLTF
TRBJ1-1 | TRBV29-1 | CSVEGAMNTEAFF
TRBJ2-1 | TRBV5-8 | CASSLGTGDRNEQFF
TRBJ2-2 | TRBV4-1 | CASSQTQIGELFF
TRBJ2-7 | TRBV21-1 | CASSKEVAGGRPYEQYF
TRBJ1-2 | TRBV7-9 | CASSLGGSGLGYTF
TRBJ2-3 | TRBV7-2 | CASSFPRGGTSTDTQYF
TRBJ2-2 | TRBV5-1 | CASSPGQGYTGELFF
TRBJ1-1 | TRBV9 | CASSGWDRGTEAFF
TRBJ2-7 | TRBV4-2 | CASSQDRTSGSYEQYF
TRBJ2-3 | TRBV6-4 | CASSDTSGGPDTQYF
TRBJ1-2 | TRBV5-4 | CASSLQGGIGYTF
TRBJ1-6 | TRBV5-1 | CASSQVGSRGGSPLHF
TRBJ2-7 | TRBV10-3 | CAISEETGVSEQYF
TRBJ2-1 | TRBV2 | CASQIFRNNEQFF
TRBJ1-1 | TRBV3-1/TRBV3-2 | CASSQVAREFEEAFF
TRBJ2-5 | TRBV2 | CASSRPRETQYF
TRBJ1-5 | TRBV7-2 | CASSLGRQSNQPQHF
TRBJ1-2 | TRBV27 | CASSLYSGPDYGYTF
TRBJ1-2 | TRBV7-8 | CASSLAPQGRHGYTF
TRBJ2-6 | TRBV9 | CASSPRTGAGANVLTF
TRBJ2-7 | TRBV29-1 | CSVQGWGLAYEQYF
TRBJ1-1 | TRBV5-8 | CASIHRTGATEAFF
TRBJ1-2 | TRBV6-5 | CASLLQGAGYGYTF
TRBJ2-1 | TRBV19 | CASSISPGGAGNEQFF
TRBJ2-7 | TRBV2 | CASRTSGDPSEQYF
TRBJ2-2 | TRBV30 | CALDTSTGELFF
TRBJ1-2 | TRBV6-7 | CASRGLFRSSYGYTF
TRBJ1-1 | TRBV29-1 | CSVEVQNTEAFF
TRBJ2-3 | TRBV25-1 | CASSDTGSTDTQYF
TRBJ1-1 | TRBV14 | CASSQGTGWAFF